This is a list of T cell receptor delta chains from one sample in a study of DNA immune sequencing with unique molecular identifiers. TCRdb redid clone calling on the multiplex PCR reads using CATT. The profile covers over a thousand delta-chain clones, with around 12% appearing a single time and around 52% taken by the ten largest. The specimen was gamma-delta T cells enriched from blood buffy coat, or unenriched PBMCs (not recorded which). All receptors derive from a human donor in good health. The CDR3 runs from the conserved cysteine through the conserved F or W. A D gene is named only where the DNA matches it firmly. Size is stated for part of the rows, as once, few or many counts, or as a class when the clone is expanded.

>large|TRDJ1|TRDD3|TRDV2
TGTGCCTGTGACACCATACTGGGGACTCCCGGGAGGTACACCGATAAACTCATCTTT
CACDTILGTPGRYTDKLIF
>medium-sized|TRDJ1|-|TRDV2
TGTGCCTGTGACGGGCCGATTCCTACTCTGGGGGGCACCGATAAACTCATCTTT
CACDGPIPTLGGTDKLIF
>medium-sized|TRDJ3|TRDD3|TRDV2
TGTGCCTGTGATGATACTGGGGGACGTAGCTCCTGGGACACCCGACAGATGTTTTTC
CACDDTGGRSSWDTRQMFF
>medium-sized|TRDJ1|-|TRDV2
TGTGCCTGTGACACTCTTCTTTCCCATTATACTGGCAGCCCGTACACCGATAAACTCATCTTT
CACDTLLSHYTGSPYTDKLIF
>many|TRDJ1|-|TRDV2
TGTGCCTGTGACACCGTTGGGGGGAAAGGAACAGCCGATAAACTCATCTTT
CACDTVGGKGTADKLIF
>large|TRDJ1|-|TRDV2
TGTGCCTGTGACTCTGTACTGGGACCCTTGTACACCGATAAACTCATCTTT
CACDSVLGPLYTDKLIF
>many|TRDJ3|TRDD3|TRDV2
TGTGCCTGTGACACCATGGCTGGGGGACCGGTTAGCTCCTGGGACACCCGACAGATGTTTTTC
CACDTMAGGPVSSWDTRQMFF
>medium-sized|TRDJ1|-|TRDV2
TGTGCCTGTGACACCGTGGGATTGGTCGATAAACTCATCTTT
CACDTVGLVDKLIF
>few|TRDJ1|TRDD3|TRDV1
TGTGCTCTTGGGGGACCCTCTCCTACGTTTAACTGGGGGACCGACACCGATAAACTCATCTTT
CALGGPSPTFNWGTDTDKLIF
>medium-sized|TRDJ1|TRDD3|TRDV1
TGTGCTCTTGGGGAACTCCAGGTTTATACGTCCTGGGGGATACCCCAAAACCAAATTGCCGATAAACTCATCTTT
CALGELQVYTSWGIPQNQIADKLIF
>-|TRDJ1|TRDD3|TRDV1
TGTGCTCTTGGGGAACAAACTCGGTACTGGGGGATACAGGGGGTCACGTACACCGATAAACTCATCTTT
CALGEQTRYWGIQGVTYTDKLIF
>large|TRDJ1|-|TRDV2
TGTGCCTGTGACACCGTCGGGGGTCGCACCGATAAACTCATCTTT
CACDTVGGRTDKLIF
>large|TRDJ1|TRDD3|TRDV2
TGTGCCTGTGACCCCGTACTGGGGGATGCGAAAGGGAGAGGACCCGATAAACTCATCTTT
CACDPVLGDAKGRGPDKLIF
>medium-sized|TRDJ1|TRDD3|TRDV2
TGTGCCTGTGACTCAGTACTACCTACTGGGGAACTCATCTTT
CACDSVLPTGELIF
>-|TRDJ1|TRDD3|TRDV2
TGTGCCTGTGACACCGTCCGGGGGATACATATCCAAGGTAAACTCATCTTT
CACDTVRGIHIQGKLIF
>few|TRDJ1|TRDD3|TRAV29/DV5
TGTGCAGCAAGCTGGTTCCACACTGGGGGATCCAATAAACTCATCTTT
CAASWFHTGGSNKLIF
>medium-sized|TRDJ1|TRDD3|TRDV1
TGTGCTCTTGGGGAACTTTCGGCTCCTATCCCGTTTTGGGGGACCACCATGTACACCGATAAACTCATCTTT
CALGELSAPIPFWGTTMYTDKLIF
>medium-sized|TRDJ2|TRDD3|TRDV2
TGTGCCTGTGACACCGTCGTACTGGGGGATACCCCAACCGGTTCAGCACAACTCTTCTTT
CACDTVVLGDTPTGSAQLFF